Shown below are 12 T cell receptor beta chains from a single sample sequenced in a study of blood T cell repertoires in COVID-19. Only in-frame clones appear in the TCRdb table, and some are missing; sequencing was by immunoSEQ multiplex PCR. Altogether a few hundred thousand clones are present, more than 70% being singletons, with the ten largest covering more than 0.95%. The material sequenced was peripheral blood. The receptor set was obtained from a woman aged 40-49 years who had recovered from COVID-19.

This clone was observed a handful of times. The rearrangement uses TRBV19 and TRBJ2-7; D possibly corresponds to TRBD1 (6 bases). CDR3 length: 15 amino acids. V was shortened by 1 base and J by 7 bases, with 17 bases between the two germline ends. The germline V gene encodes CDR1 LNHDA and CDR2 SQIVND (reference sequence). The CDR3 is CASSIVGAQLAEQYF. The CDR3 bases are TGTGCCAGTAGTATAGTGGGGGCCCAGCTCGCAGAGCAGTACTTC. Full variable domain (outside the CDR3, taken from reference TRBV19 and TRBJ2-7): DGGITQSPKYLFRKEGQNVTLSCEQNLNHDAMYWYRQDPGQGLRLIYYSQIVNDFQKGDIAEGYSVSREKKESFPLTVTSAQKNPTAFYLCASSIVGAQLAEQYFGPGTRLTVT.

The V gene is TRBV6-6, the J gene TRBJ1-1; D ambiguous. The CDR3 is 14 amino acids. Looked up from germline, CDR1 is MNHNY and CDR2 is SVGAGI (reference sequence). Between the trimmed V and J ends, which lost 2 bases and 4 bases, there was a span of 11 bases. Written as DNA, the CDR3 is TGTGCCAGCAGTTACGGCGAAGCGGGCACTGAAGCTTTCTTT. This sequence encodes CASSYGEAGTEAFF.

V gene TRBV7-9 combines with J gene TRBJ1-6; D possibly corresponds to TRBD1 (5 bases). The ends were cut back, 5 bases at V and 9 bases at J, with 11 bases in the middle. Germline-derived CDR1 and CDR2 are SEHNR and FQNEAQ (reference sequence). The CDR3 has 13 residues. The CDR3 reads CASSPGGFSPLHF. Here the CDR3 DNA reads TGTGCCAGCAGCCCCGGGGGTTTTTCACCCCTCCACTTT.

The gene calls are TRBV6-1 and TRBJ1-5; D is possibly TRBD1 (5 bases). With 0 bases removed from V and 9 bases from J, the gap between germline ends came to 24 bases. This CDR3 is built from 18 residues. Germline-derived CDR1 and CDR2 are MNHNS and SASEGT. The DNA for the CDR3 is TGTGCCAGCAGTGAAGCGCTTCGGGGAGGGGCGGCCCAGGGGCCCCAGCATTTT. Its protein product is CASSEALRGGAAQGPQHF.

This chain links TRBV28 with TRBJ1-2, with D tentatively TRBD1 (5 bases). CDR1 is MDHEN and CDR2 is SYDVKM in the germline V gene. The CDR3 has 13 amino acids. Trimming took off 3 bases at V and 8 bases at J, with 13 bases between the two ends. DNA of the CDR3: TGTGCCAGCAGTTTGGTGGACACCGGGGGCTACACCTTC. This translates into CASSLVDTGGYTF.

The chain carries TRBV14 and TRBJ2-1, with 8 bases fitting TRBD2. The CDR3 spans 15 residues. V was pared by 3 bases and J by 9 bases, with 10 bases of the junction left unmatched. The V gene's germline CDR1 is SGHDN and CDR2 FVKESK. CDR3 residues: CASSQFNGRAVEQFF. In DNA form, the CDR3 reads TGTGCCAGCAGCCAGTTTAACGGGAGGGCCGTTGAGCAGTTCTTC.

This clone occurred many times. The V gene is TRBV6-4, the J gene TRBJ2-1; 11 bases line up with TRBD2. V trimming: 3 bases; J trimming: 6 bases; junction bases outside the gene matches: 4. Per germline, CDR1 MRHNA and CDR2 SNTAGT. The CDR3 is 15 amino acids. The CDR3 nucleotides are TGTGCCAGCAGTGAGGGCACTAGCGGGAGCAATGAGCAGTTCTTC. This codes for CASSEGTSGSNEQFF.

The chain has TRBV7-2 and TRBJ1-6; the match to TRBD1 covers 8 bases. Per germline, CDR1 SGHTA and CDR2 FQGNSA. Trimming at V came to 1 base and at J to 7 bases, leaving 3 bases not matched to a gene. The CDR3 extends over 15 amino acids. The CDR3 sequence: CASSLGPGGNSPLHF. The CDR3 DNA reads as TGTGCCAGCAGCTTAGGGCCAGGGGGCAATTCACCCCTCCACTTT.

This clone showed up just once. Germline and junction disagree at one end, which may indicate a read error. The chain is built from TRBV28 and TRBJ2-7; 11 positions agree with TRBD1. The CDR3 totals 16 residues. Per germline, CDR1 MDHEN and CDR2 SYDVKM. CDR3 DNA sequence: TGTGCCAGCAGTTTACCCCTGGGACAGGGGGTTTTCGGCCCGAACTTC. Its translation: CASSLPLGQGVFGPNF.

CDR3 DNA sequence: TGTGCCTGGAGTGCCCAGGGGCAGGGTGAGCAGTTCTTC. This translates into CAWSAQGQGEQFF. This chain uses TRBV30 with TRBJ2-1; tentative D call: TRBD1 (6 bases). CDR3 length: 13 amino acids. In germline, CDR1 is GTSNPN, CDR2 SVGIG (reference sequence). V lost 1 base to trimming and J lost 9 bases, with 13 bases between them.

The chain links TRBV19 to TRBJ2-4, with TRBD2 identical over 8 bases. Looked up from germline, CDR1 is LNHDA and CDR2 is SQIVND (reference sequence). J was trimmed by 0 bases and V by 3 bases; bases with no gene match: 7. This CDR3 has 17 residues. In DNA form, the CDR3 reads TGTGCCAGTAGTATTGGCGGGAGGCTGGGAGCCAAAAACATTCAGTACTTC. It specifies CASSIGGRLGAKNIQYF.

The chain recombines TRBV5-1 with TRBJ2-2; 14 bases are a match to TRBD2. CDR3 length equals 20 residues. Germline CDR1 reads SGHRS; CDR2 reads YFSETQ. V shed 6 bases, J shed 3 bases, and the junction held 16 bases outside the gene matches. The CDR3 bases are TGCGCCAGCACCTGGGGGTACCCGACTAGCGGGAGGGTCTACACCGGGGAGCTGTTTTTT. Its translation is CASTWGYPTSGRVYTGELFF.